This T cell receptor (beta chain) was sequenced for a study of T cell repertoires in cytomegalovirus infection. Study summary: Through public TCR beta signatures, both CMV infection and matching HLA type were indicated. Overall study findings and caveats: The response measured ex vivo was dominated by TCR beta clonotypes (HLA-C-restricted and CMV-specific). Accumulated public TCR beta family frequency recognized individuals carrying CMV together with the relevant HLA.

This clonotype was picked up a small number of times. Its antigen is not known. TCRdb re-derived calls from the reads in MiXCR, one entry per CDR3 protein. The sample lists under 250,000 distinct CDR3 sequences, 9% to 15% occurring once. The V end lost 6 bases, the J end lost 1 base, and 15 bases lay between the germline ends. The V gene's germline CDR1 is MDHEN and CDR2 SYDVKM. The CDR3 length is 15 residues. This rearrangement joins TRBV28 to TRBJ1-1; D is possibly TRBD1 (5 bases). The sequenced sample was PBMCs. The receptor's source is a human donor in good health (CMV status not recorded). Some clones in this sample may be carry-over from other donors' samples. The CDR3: CASRLTGTANTEAFF. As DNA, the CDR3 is TGTGCCAGCAGGTTGACCGGGACGGCGAACACTGAAGCTTTCTTT.